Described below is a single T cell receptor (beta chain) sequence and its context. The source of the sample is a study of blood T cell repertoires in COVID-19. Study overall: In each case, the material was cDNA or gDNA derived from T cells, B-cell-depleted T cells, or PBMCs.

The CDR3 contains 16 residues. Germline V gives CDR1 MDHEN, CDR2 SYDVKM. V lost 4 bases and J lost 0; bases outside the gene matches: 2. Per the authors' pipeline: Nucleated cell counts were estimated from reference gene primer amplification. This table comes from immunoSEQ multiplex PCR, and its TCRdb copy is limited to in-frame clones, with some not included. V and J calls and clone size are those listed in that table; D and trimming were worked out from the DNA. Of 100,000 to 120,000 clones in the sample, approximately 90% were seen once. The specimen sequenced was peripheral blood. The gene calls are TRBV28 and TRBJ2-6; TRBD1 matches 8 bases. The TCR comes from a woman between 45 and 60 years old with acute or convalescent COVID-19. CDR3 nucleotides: TGTGCCAGCAGTTCTGGACAGGGCTCTGGGGCCAACGTCCTGACTTTC. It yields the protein CASSSGQGSGANVLTF.